The 16 T cell receptor beta chains listed next were all sequenced from one sample in a study of blood T cell repertoires in COVID-19. TCRdb keeps only in-frame clones here, not all; method: immunoSEQ multiplex PCR. The sample consists of 130,000 to 150,000 clones, approximately 80% of them appearing once. The source material was peripheral blood. These receptors all come from a human donor in a cohort sampled during active COVID-19.

The CDR3 DNA follows: TGTGCCAGCAGCTTAGCGCGGGGCCTGAACACTGAAGCTTTCTTT. Residues: CASSLARGLNTEAFF. This chain links TRBV7-9 with TRBJ1-1, with TRBD1 as a possible D gene (5 bases). The CDR3 runs 15 residues. V shed 0 bases and J shed 0 bases, with 8 bases lying between them. Germline V gene lookup returns CDR1 SEHNR and CDR2 FQNEAQ (reference sequence). The full variable domain, in which reference TRBV7-9 and TRBJ1-1 provide the parts outside the CDR3, is DTGVSQNPRHKITKRGQNVTFRCDPISEHNRLYWYRQTLGQGPEFLTYFQNEAQLEKSRLLSDRFSAERPKGSFSTLEIQRTEQGDSAMYLCASSLARGLNTEAFFGQGTRLTVV.

The chain employs TRBV6-2 or TRBV6-3 and TRBJ2-7, with 7 nucleotides matching TRBD2. The CDR3 consists of 15 residues. Germline loops: CDR1 MNHEY, CDR2 SVGEGT. Unmatched junction bases numbered 11, after V lost 6 bases and J lost 3 bases. DNA of the CDR3: TGTGCCAGCAGCCCTGGGGGGGTTGGAAGCTACGAGCAGTACTTC. It encodes CASSPGGVGSYEQYF.

This chain connects TRBV3-1 (or the pseudogene TRBV3-2) to TRBJ2-1; the D gene is possibly TRBD2 (5 bases). Germline CDR1 LGHDT, CDR2 YNNKEL (reference sequence). The CDR3 is 15 residues long. Deletions cut 2 bases from V and 0 bases from J, with 8 bases between. CDR3 nucleotides: TGTGCCAGCAGCCAATCGGGGAGCTCCTACAATGAGCAGTTCTTC. Encoded protein: CASSQSGSSYNEQFF.

The chain has TRBV27 and TRBJ2-3; D perhaps matches TRBD2 (5 bases). The ends were cut back, 5 bases at V and 4 bases at J, with 10 bases in the middle. The V gene's germline CDR1 is MNHEY and CDR2 SMNVEV (reference sequence). CDR3 length: 13 amino acids. CDR3 loop: CASSVMGADTQYF. The CDR3 bases are TGTGCCAGCAGTGTTATGGGAGCAGATACGCAGTATTTT.

The CDR3 loop is CSGGGPYSYNEQFF. CDR3 nucleotide sequence: TGCAGCGGAGGGGGCCCCTACTCCTACAATGAGCAGTTCTTC. The gene calls are TRBV29-1 and TRBJ2-1; 7 bases line up with TRBD1. Germline loops: CDR1 SQVTM, CDR2 ANQGSEA. The CDR3 totals 14 residues. V shed 7 bases, J shed 0 bases, and the junction held 6 bases outside the gene matches.

This clone was recorded only once. The chain uses TRBV19 and TRBJ2-1; D may be TRBD1 (5 bases). V was trimmed by 1 base and J by 8 bases, leaving 12 bases between them. The CDR3 is 14 amino acids. CDR1 and CDR2 (germline): LNHDA, SQIVND (reference sequence). The CDR3 protein is CASSIARVMDEQFF. Here the CDR3 DNA reads TGTGCCAGTAGTATAGCCAGGGTTATGGATGAGCAGTTCTTC.

This clone was observed a few times. V is TRBV24-1 and J is TRBJ1-5; D remains ambiguous. Trimming removed 3 bases at V and 0 bases at J, with 11 bases between. There are 16 residues in the CDR3. Per the germline V gene, CDR1 is KGHDR and CDR2 is SFDVKD. CDR3: CATSDRTGNSNQPQHF. DNA of the CDR3: TGTGCCACCAGTGATCGCACCGGTAATAGCAATCAGCCCCAGCATTTT.

V and J are TRBV28 and TRBJ2-7, with D possibly being TRBD1 (6 bases). Trimming removed 0 bases from V and 2 bases from J, with 11 bases in between. The CDR3 has 15 residues. Germline values: CDR1 MDHEN, CDR2 SYDVKM. The CDR3 sequence is CASSLWDRNPYEQYF. CDR3 nucleotide sequence: TGTGCCAGCAGTTTATGGGACAGAAACCCCTACGAGCAGTACTTC.

The chain carries TRBV24-1 and TRBJ2-1; no firm D call. The ends were cut back, 2 bases at V and 6 bases at J, with 10 bases in the middle. Germline-derived CDR1 and CDR2 are KGHDR and SFDVKD. The length of the CDR3 is 14 residues. Written as DNA, the CDR3 is TGTGCCACCAGTGATTCACGACTTCTCAATGAGCAGTTCTTC. It translates to CATSDSRLLNEQFF.

The J gene is TRBJ2-3, the V gene TRBV19, with a possible D match to TRBD2 (5 bases). This CDR3 is built from 15 residues. CDR1 is LNHDA and CDR2 is SQIVND in the germline V gene (reference sequence). V was cut by 6 bases and J by 0 bases, with 13 bases left in between. The CDR3 sequence: CASRAERFSTDTQYF. CDR3 sequence (DNA): TGTGCCAGTAGGGCCGAGCGGTTTAGCACAGATACGCAGTATTTT. Full variable domain (remainder filled in from reference TRBV19 and TRBJ2-3): DGGITQSPKYLFRKEGQNVTLSCEQNLNHDAMYWYRQDPGQGLRLIYYSQIVNDFQKGDIAEGYSVSREKKESFPLTVTSAQKNPTAFYLCASRAERFSTDTQYFGPGTRLTVL.

This clone has just a few counts. The chain links TRBV2 to TRBJ1-1; the match to TRBD1 covers 7 bases. Germline CDR1 SNHLY, CDR2 FYNNEI. With V trimmed by 1 base and J by 4 bases, 3 bases remained unmatched. The CDR3 extends over 14 amino acids. The CDR3 here is CASSEGDRPTEAFF. DNA for the CDR3: TGTGCCAGCAGTGAAGGGGACAGACCCACTGAAGCTTTCTTT.

The rearrangement joins TRBV19 to TRBJ1-3; D unresolved. This CDR3 has 11 residues. Germline CDR1 is LNHDA and CDR2 is SQIVND (reference sequence). V was trimmed by 6 bases and J by 6 bases, leaving 6 bases between them. CDR3 DNA sequence: TGTGCCAGTAGGAGGGAAAACACCATATATTTT. Translated, it gives CASRRENTIYF.

This chain connects TRBV5-8 to TRBJ1-5; 8 nucleotides align to TRBD1. CDR1 and CDR2 (germline): SGHTS, YDEGEE. V lost 4 bases, J lost 6 bases, and 12 bases stayed unmatched. CDR3 size: 16 residues. The CDR3, as DNA: TGTGCCAGCAGCGGGGGGGGCAGGGGGCGCGCTCAGCCCCAGCATTTT. It is translated as CASSGGGRGRAQPQHF.

The sample holds one count of this clone. The rearrangement joins TRBV5-6 to TRBJ2-7; D is possibly TRBD1 (6 bases). There are 14 residues in the CDR3. CDR1 and CDR2 (germline): SGHDT, YYEEEE. Trimming removed 0 bases from V and 3 bases from J, with 10 bases in between. Here the CDR3 DNA reads TGTGCCAGCAGCTTGGTGGCCAGGGGCTACGAGCAGTACTTC. This translates into CASSLVARGYEQYF.

This chain connects TRBV14 to TRBJ2-1, with 8 bases lining up with TRBD1. This CDR3 is 15 amino acids long. V shed 5 bases, J shed 3 bases, and the junction held 6 bases outside the gene matches. The germline V gene has CDR1 SGHDN and CDR2 FVKESK. The CDR3 spells CASSVTGAIYNEQFF. CDR3 nucleotide sequence: TGTGCCAGCAGCGTGACAGGGGCCATCTACAATGAGCAGTTCTTC.

J is TRBJ2-7 and V is TRBV10-3; 9 nucleotides align to TRBD1. The CDR3 covers 14 residues. Trimming removed 5 bases from V and 4 bases from J; junction bases left unmatched: 6. Looked up from germline, CDR1 is ENHRY and CDR2 is SYGVKD. In DNA, the CDR3 is TGTGCCATCAGTTCCTCGGGACAGGGTTACGAGCAGTACTTC. It is translated as CAISSSGQGYEQYF.